A selection of T cell receptor beta chains follows, all from one sample in a study of long-term antiretroviral therapy in people with HIV. Data came from immunoSEQ multiplex PCR; TCRdb stores just in-frame clones and leaves some out. The repertoire has about 17,000 clones, more than 60% of them found once; the top ten carry around 14%. Sequencing used unsorted PBMCs, obtained less than 2.2 years before starting antiretroviral therapy. Source of these receptors: a man between 25 and 39 years old with HIV. Each CDR3 is given with its conserved first and last residue. A D gene is named only where the DNA matches it firmly. Some rows mark clone size as missing; the rest say once, few, many or name a class of expanded clone.

>TRBV29-1|NA|TRBD2|TRBJ2-1
TGCAGCGTGGGGACTAGCGGTCGGAGCTCCTACAATGAGCAGTTCTTC
CSVGTSGRSSYNEQFF
>TRBV7-9|few|NA|TRBJ1-1
TGTGCCAGCAGCCCTACCTCCATGCTTAACATAGCTTTCTTT
CASSPTSMLNIAFF
>TRBV6-4|NA|NA|TRBJ2-3
TGTGCCAGCAGTGACTCACGGGGCGACACAGATACGCAGTATTTT
CASSDSRGDTDTQYF
>TRBV4-1|NA|NA|TRBJ2-6
TGCGCCAGCAGCCAAGACCGCGGCTCTGGGGCCAACGTCCTGACTTTC
CASSQDRGSGANVLTF
>TRBV7-2|NA|NA|TRBJ1-2
TGTGCCAGCAGCTTACATGACAGCTATGGCTACACCTTC
CASSLHDSYGYTF
>TRBV29-1|NA|NA|TRBJ2-2
TGCAGCGTTGAAAATGATTTGGGGCTTGGTGGCACCGGGGAGCTGTTTTTT
CSVENDLGLGGTGELFF
>TRBV4-2|few|NA|TRBJ2-7
TGTGCCAGCTCTTCTCGGACTGAATACGAGCAGTACTTC
CASSSRTEYEQYF
>TRBV28|few|NA|TRBJ2-1
TGTGCCAGCAGCAAACCCGAAACCGCGGAGAATGAGCAGTTCTTC
CASSKPETAENEQFF
>TRBV6-5|NA|TRBD1|TRBJ1-2
TGTGCCAGCAGGAAACAGGGGGCGCAGAAAGGCTACACCTTC
CASRKQGAQKGYTF
>TRBV30|NA|NA|TRBJ1-5
TGTGCCTGGAGTACCGGTCCCTATAGCAATCAGCCCCAGCATTTT
CAWSTGPYSNQPQHF
>TRBV28|once|TRBD2|TRBJ2-3
TGTGCCAGCAGCCCTAGCGGGATAAGAACAGATACGCAGTATTTT
CASSPSGIRTDTQYF
>TRBV6-6|NA|NA|TRBJ2-1
TGTGCCAGCACGAATATTGCAGGGCTGACCTACAATGAGCAGTTCTTC
CASTNIAGLTYNEQFF
>TRBV13|NA|TRBD2|TRBJ2-5
TGTGCCAGCAGCTACGGCACTAGCGGGGGAGAGACCCAGTACTTC
CASSYGTSGGETQYF
>TRBV27|few|TRBD2|TRBJ2-7
TGTGCCAGCAGACTGACTAGCGGGACCACCTACGAGCAGTACTTC
CASRLTSGTTYEQYF
>TRBV19|few|NA|TRBJ2-1
TGTGCCAGTAGTATGTCGGGGTCCTACAATGAGCAGTTCTTC
CASSMSGSYNEQFF
>TRBV29-1|once|NA|TRBJ2-2
TGCAGCGTCACCATAGGGGGTCCGGCCGGGGAGCTGTTTTTT
CSVTIGGPAGELFF
>TRBV7-2|few|NA|TRBJ2-2
TGTGCCAGCAGCTTAGACTCTAGCGGGGAGCTGTTTTTT
CASSLDSSGELFF
>TRBV6-1|NA|NA|TRBJ2-7
TGTGCCAGCAGTGAACGACAGCCCTACGAGCAGTACTTC
CASSERQPYEQYF
>TRBV11-2|NA|NA|TRBJ2-7
TGTGCCAGCAGCGCACTGGACCTCGAGCAGTACTTC
CASSALDLEQYF
>TRBV28|few|NA|TRBJ1-5
TGTGCCAGCCGCCCCGGCCATAGCAATCAGCCCCAGCATTTT
CASRPGHSNQPQHF
>TRBV2|NA|NA|TRBJ1-2
TGTGCCAGCAGTGGGGACGGTAACTATGGCTACACCTTC
CASSGDGNYGYTF
>TRBV7-6|NA|NA|TRBJ2-7
TGTGCCAGCAGCCCAGGACCAGGGGTCGACTACGAGCAGTACTTC
CASSPGPGVDYEQYF
>TRBV7-8|NA|TRBD1|TRBJ2-2
TGTGCCAGCAGCGTATACGACAGGGGGCTTTCCGGGGAGCTGTTTTTT
CASSVYDRGLSGELFF
>TRBV7-9|NA|TRBD1|TRBJ2-3
TGTGCCAGCAGCTTCACAGGGGGCGGCACAGATACGCAGTATTTT
CASSFTGGGTDTQYF
>TRBV30|NA|NA|TRBJ1-6
TGTGCCTGGAGGTGGGGCCCCTCCTATAATTCACCCCTCCACTTT
CAWRWGPSYNSPLHF
>TRBV19|NA|TRBD2|TRBJ2-7
TGTGCCAGTAGTATGAGCGGGGAAAGGTGGATGGGATCGTTTTCCTACGAGCAGTACTTC
CASSMSGERWMGSFSYEQYF
>TRBV19|NA|NA|TRBJ2-1
TGTGCCAGCCGCGGGGCGTTGAGCTCCTACAATGAGCAGTTCTTC
CASRGALSSYNEQFF
>TRBV29-1|NA|NA|TRBJ2-1
TGCAGCGTTGCCGGGCGCGAGCAGTTCTTC
CSVAGREQFF
>TRBV6-1|few|NA|TRBJ1-4
TGTGCCAGCAGTGAGTCCCCTGGGACTAATGAAAAACTGTTTTTT
CASSESPGTNEKLFF
>TRBV5-4|NA|NA|TRBJ2-3
TGTGCCAGCAGCTTGGTCGGGAGTAGTGTAGATACGCAGTATTTT
CASSLVGSSVDTQYF
>TRBV7-6|NA|NA|TRBJ1-3
TGTGCCAGCAGCTTAGCGCCTGTGGAGAGCTCTGGAAACACCATATATTTT
CASSLAPVESSGNTIYF
>TRBV27|NA|NA|TRBJ1-4
TGTGCCAGCAGTTATGGGACGGGACCCGAAAAACTGTTTTTT
CASSYGTGPEKLFF
>TRBV2|NA|NA|TRBJ1-3
TGTGCCAGCACCAGGGACTCTATCGCTGGAAACACCATATATTTT
CASTRDSIAGNTIYF
>TRBV30|NA|TRBD1|TRBJ1-3
TGTGCCTGGAGTGTAGACAGGGGGACCTTCTCTGGAAACACCATATATTTT
CAWSVDRGTFSGNTIYF
>TRBV18|NA|NA|TRBJ1-1
TGTGCCAGCTCACCGCCGTCATCAGGGGCGGGAGCTGAAGCTTTCTTT
CASSPPSSGAGAEAFF
>TRBV29-1|NA|NA|TRBJ1-5
TGCAGCGTTGACTTGGGGGGCAATCAGCCCCAGCATTTT
CSVDLGGNQPQHF
>TRBV4-3|NA|NA|TRBJ2-7
TGCGCCAGCAGCCAAGGTGGCAGGGGGGCCTACGAGCAGTACTTC
CASSQGGRGAYEQYF
>TRBV18|NA|NA|TRBJ2-4
TGTGCCAGCTCATCCCAGGGGGCCAAAAACATTCAGTACTTC
CASSSQGAKNIQYF
>TRBV10-2|NA|NA|TRBJ2-7
TGCGCCAGCACCCTTGGCGGGATAAGCTCCTACGAGCAGTACTTC
CASTLGGISSYEQYF
>TRBV7-9|NA|TRBD2|TRBJ2-1
TGTGCCAGCGGATCTACGGGGGGACGGTCCTACAATGAGCAGTTCTTC
CASGSTGGRSYNEQFF
>TRBV15|NA|NA|TRBJ1-1
TGTGCCACCAGCAGTCAGGGAGGCACTGAAGCTTTCTTT
CATSSQGGTEAFF
>TRBV7-8|NA|NA|TRBJ2-1
TGTGCCAGCAGCTTAGGTAGCGCAATACAGAACAATGAGCAGTTCTTC
CASSLGSAIQNNEQFF
>TRBV29-1|NA|NA|TRBJ1-3
TGCAGCGTGGAGGGTAGCTCTGGAAACACCATATATTTT
CSVEGSSGNTIYF
>TRBV7-9|NA|NA|TRBJ2-7
TGTGCCAGCAGCTTGACGGGAGCCCCCTACGAGCAGTACTTC
CASSLTGAPYEQYF
>TRBV5-1|NA|NA|TRBJ2-2
TGCGCCAGCAGCTTTATTAGGGGAGACACCGGGGAGCTGTTTTTT
CASSFIRGDTGELFF
>TRBV19|NA|TRBD1|TRBJ1-2
TGTGCCAGTTCAAGGTTCGGGGACAGCAACTATGGCTACACCTTC
CASSRFGDSNYGYTF
>TRBV6-6|NA|TRBD1|TRBJ1-1
TGTGCCAGCAGAAACGAGGGGGCCAAAGCTTTCTTT
CASRNEGAKAFF
>TRBV28|once|TRBD1|TRBJ1-5
TGTGCCAGCATCTCGGGACAGGGTAGGCATCAGCCCCAGCATTTT
CASISGQGRHQPQHF
>TRBV28|NA|NA|TRBJ2-2
TGTGCCAGCAGTTTCTCGGGGGTATTCACCGGGGAGCTGTTTTTT
CASSFSGVFTGELFF
>TRBV6-1|NA|NA|TRBJ2-7
TGTGCCAGCAGTGAAGGGGTCAACTACGAGCAGTACTTC
CASSEGVNYEQYF
>TRBV7-6|NA|NA|TRBJ2-7
TGTGCCAGCAGCCAAGTCGCCGGGGAAAGGGAAGACGAGCAGTACTTC
CASSQVAGEREDEQYF
>TRBV18|few|TRBD1|TRBJ1-2
TGTGCCAGCTCACCGGGACAGGGTAGCTATGGCTACACCTTC
CASSPGQGSYGYTF
>TRBV9|NA|NA|TRBJ2-7
TGTGCCAGCAGCCCTCCCACACCCTACGAGCAGTACTTC
CASSPPTPYEQYF
>TRBV10-1|NA|NA|TRBJ1-2
TGCGCCAGCAGTGAGTATCGGGAATATGGCTACACCTTC
CASSEYREYGYTF
>TRBV7-9|NA|NA|TRBJ2-5
TGTGCCAGCAGCGGGGACCAAGAGACCCAGTACTTC
CASSGDQETQYF
>TRBV18|NA|TRBD1|TRBJ2-4
TGTGCCAGCTCTCAACAGGGGGCGCAGGCCAAAAACATTCAGTACTTC
CASSQQGAQAKNIQYF
>TRBV10-3|NA|TRBD1|TRBJ1-4
TGTGCCATCAGCGGACAGGGGTCTGAAAAACTGTTTTTT
CAISGQGSEKLFF
>TRBV6-5|NA|NA|TRBJ2-5
TGTGCCAGCAGGGGAACCTTGTACCAAGAGACCCAGTACTTC
CASRGTLYQETQYF
>TRBV5-6|once|NA|TRBJ2-3
TGTGCCAGCAGCTTGGGCCCTATGGGCACAGATACGCAGTATTTT
CASSLGPMGTDTQYF